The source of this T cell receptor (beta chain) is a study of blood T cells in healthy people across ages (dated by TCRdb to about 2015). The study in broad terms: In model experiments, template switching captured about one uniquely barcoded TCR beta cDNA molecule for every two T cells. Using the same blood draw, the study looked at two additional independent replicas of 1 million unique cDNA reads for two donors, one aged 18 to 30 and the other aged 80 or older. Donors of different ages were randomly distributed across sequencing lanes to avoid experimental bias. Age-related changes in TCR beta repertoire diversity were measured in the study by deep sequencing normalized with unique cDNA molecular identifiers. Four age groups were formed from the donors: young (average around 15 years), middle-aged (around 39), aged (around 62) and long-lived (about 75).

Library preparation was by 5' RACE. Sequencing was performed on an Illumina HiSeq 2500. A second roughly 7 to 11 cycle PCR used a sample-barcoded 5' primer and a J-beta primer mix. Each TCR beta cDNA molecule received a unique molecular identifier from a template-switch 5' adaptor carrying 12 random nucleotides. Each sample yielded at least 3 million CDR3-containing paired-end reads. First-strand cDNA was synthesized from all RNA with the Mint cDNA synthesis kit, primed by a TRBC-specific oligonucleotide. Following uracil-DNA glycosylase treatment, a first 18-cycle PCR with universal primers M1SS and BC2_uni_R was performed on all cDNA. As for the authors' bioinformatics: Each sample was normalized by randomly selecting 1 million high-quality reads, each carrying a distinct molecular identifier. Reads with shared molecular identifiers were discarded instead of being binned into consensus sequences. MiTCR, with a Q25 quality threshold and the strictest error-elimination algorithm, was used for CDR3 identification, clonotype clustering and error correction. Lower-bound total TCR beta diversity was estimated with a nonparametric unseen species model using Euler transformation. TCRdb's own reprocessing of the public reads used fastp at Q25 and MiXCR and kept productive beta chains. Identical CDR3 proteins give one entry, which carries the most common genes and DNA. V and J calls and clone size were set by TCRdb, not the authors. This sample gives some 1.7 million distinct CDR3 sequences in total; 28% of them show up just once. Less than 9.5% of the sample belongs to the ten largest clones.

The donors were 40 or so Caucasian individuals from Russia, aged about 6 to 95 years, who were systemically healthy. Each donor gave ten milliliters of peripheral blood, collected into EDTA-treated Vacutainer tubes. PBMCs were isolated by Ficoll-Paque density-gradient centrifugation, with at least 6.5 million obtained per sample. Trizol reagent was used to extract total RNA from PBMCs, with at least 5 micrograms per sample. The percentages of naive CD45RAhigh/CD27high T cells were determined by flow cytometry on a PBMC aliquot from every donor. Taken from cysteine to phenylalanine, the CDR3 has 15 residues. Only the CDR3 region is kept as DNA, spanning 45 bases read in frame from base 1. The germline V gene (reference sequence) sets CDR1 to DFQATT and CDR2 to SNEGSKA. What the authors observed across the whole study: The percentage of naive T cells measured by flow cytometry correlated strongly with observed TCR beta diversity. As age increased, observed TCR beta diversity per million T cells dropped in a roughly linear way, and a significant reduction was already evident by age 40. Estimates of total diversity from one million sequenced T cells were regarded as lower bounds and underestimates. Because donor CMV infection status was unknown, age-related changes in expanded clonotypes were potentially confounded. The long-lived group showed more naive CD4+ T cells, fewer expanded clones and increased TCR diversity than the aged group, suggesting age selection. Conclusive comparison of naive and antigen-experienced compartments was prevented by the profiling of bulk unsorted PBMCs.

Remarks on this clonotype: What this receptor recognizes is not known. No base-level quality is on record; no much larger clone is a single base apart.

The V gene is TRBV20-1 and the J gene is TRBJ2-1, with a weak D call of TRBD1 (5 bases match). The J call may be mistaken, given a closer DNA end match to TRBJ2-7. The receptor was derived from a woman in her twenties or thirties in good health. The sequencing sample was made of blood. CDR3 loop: CSADSTPQGYNEQYF. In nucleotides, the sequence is TGCAGTGCAGACTCGACCCCGCAGGGCTACAATGAGCAGTACTTC.